The 20 T cell receptor beta chains below were found in one sample sequenced in a study of T cells after yellow fever vaccination. MiXCR was run by TCRdb on the 5' RACE reads, yielding one entry per CDR3 protein. The sample lists around 310,000 distinct CDR3 sequences; 3.5% to 4.5% were seen once. Sequenced here: PBMCs, sampled 5 days after the yellow fever booster vaccination. These receptors came from a man aged 18 to 30 who received the YFV17D yellow fever vaccine.

This clonotype came up many times. The chain uses TRBV4-3 and TRBJ2-5; 11 bases line up with TRBD2. V lost 1 base and J lost 0; bases outside the gene matches: 7. The CDR3 is 18 residues long. CDR1 is LGHNA and CDR2 is YSLEER in the germline V gene. The CDR3 here is CASSQGVAGGTYQETQYF. CDR3 in DNA: TGCGCCAGCAGCCAAGGGGTAGCGGGGGGGACCTACCAAGAGACCCAGTACTTC.

This clonotype was detected many times. The chain combines TRBV5-1 with TRBJ2-5; no clear D gene. Germline V lookup: CDR1 SGHRS, CDR2 YFSETQ. The CDR3 runs 13 residues. V was pared by 0 bases and J by 1 base, with 4 bases between. CDR3 residues: CASSLGGQETQYF. CDR3 nucleotides: TGCGCCAGCAGCTTGGGGGGCCAAGAGACCCAGTACTTC.

This clonotype was detected only a few times. The chain uses TRBV29-1 and TRBJ2-1, with 8 bases matching TRBD2. The germline V gene encodes CDR1 SQVTM and CDR2 ANQGSEA. There are 16 residues in the CDR3. Trimming removed 6 bases from V and 5 bases from J; junction bases left unmatched: 15. CDR3 loop: CSVPNGLPGGHNEQFF. In DNA, the CDR3 is TGCAGCGTGCCCAACGGTTTACCGGGGGGGCACAATGAGCAGTTCTTC.

The chain has TRBV7-9 and TRBJ2-1; the match to TRBD2 covers 10 bases. Germline V gene lookup returns CDR1 SEHNR and CDR2 FQNEAQ (reference sequence). Losses at the gene ends were 1 base for V and 10 bases for J; bases not matched to a gene: 7. The CDR3 contains 15 residues. The DNA of the CDR3 is TGTGCCAGCAGCTTAGATCGGTCACTAGCGGGGGAGCAGTTCTTC. Its protein is CASSLDRSLAGEQFF. The full variable domain, in which reference TRBV7-9 and TRBJ2-1 provide the parts outside the CDR3, is DTGVSQNPRHKITKRGQNVTFRCDPISEHNRLYWYRQTLGQGPEFLTYFQNEAQLEKSRLLSDRFSAERPKGSFSTLEIQRTEQGDSAMYLCASSLDRSLAGEQFFGPGTRLTVL.

This clonotype has a count of ten or more. DNA of the CDR3: TGTGCTAGTGGTTTTCGGGGCTCCTCTCAAGAGACCCAGTACTTC. This sequence encodes CASGFRGSSQETQYF. The chain recombines TRBV12-5 with TRBJ2-5, with D tentatively TRBD1 or TRBD2 (5 bases each). Trimming stripped 3 bases from V and 2 bases from J, with 13 bases between. Germline lookup yields CDR1 LGHNT and CDR2 FRNRAP. This CDR3 comprises 15 residues.

This clonotype was observed at least ten times. V is TRBV12-3 or TRBV12-4 and J is TRBJ2-3, with a weak D call TRBD2 (6 bases). The CDR3 spans 14 residues. V lost 3 bases to trimming and J lost 4 bases, with 11 bases between them. This chain's CDR3 is CASSFAGSPDTQYF. In nucleotides, the CDR3 is TGTGCCAGCAGTTTCGCGGGGTCCCCAGATACGCAGTATTTT.

This clonotype was counted a few times. The CDR3 loop is CASNPGVAGSQKTGELFF. The CDR3 DNA reads TGCGCCAGCAACCCGGGAGTAGCGGGGTCCCAGAAAACCGGGGAGCTGTTTTTT. V and J are TRBV4-1 and TRBJ2-2, with 8 bases aligning to TRBD2. CDR3 length: 18 amino acids. Germline CDR1 reads MGHRA; CDR2 reads YSYEKL. J gave up 5 bases and V 7 bases, and 18 bases lay outside the gene matches.

The chain recombines TRBV7-6 with TRBJ1-2, with D unclear. This CDR3 comprises 15 residues. Germline V gene sequence: CDR1 SGHVS, CDR2 FNYEAQ. V was clipped by 1 base and J by 8 bases, with 17 bases between them. The CDR3 nucleotides are TGTGCCAGCAGCTTAGAAGCGTACGGAGTAGAGGGCTACACCTTC. Its protein is CASSLEAYGVEGYTF.

This clonotype was detected only a few times. In nucleotides, the CDR3 is TGCAGCGTTGGGACAACCTCTGGAAACACCATATATTTT. Translating gives CSVGTTSGNTIYF. The chain carries TRBV29-1 and TRBJ1-3; tentative D call: TRBD1 (5 bases). The germline V and J ends were trimmed by 4 bases and 0 bases, with 7 bases remaining between them. This CDR3 is built from 13 residues. CDR1 SQVTM and CDR2 ANQGSEA come from the germline V gene.

This clonotype has at least ten counts. The J gene is TRBJ2-7, the V gene TRBV20-1; weak D call: TRBD1 (5 bases). The CDR3 has 12 amino acids. V was clipped by 5 bases and J by 3 bases, with 11 bases between them. Germline V gene data show CDR1 as DFQATT and CDR2 as SNEGSKA (reference sequence). The chain's CDR3 is CSAQVGRYEQYF. The CDR3 DNA reads TGCAGTGCTCAGGTGGGGCGCTACGAGCAGTACTTC.

This clonotype was picked up a small number of times. The chain couples TRBV5-1 to TRBJ2-5, with TRBD1 matching 9 bases. The ends lost 4 bases at V and 3 bases at J; junction bases unmatched: 4. The CDR3 is made up of 14 amino acids. The germline V gene encodes CDR1 SGHRS and CDR2 YFSETQ. The CDR3 reads CASSTGGSEETQYF. For the CDR3, the DNA is TGCGCCAGCAGCACAGGGGGCTCGGAAGAGACCCAGTACTTC.

This clonotype was recorded at least ten times. The chain combines TRBV5-1 with TRBJ2-6, with 11 bases that match TRBD2. The J segment lost 3 bases and the V segment lost 2 bases, leaving 10 bases of the junction unmatched. Germline lookup yields CDR1 SGHRS and CDR2 YFSETQ. The CDR3 covers 19 residues. The CDR3 DNA is TGCGCCAGCAGCTTCGGACTAGCGGGTCCGGAGAGTGGGGCCAACGTCCTGACTTTC. Amino acid sequence: CASSFGLAGPESGANVLTF.

This clonotype was picked up a small number of times. The chain carries TRBV3-1 and TRBJ2-3; D gene ambiguous. Germline loops: CDR1 LGHDT, CDR2 YNNKEL (reference sequence). The V end was cut by 1 base, the J end by 0 bases, with 11 bases between. The CDR3 totals 16 residues. For the CDR3, the DNA is TGTGCCAGCAGCCAAGTCGCCACTTTTAGCACAGATACGCAGTATTTT. Translating it yields CASSQVATFSTDTQYF.

The V call is TRBV29-1, the J call TRBJ2-1; TRBD1 is a possible D gene (5 bases). The CDR3 is made up of 13 amino acids. Looked up from germline, CDR1 is SQVTM and CDR2 is ANQGSEA. V lost 8 bases to trimming and J lost 9 bases, with 20 bases between them. The CDR3 protein is CSSELGAGTEQFF. CDR3 in DNA: TGCAGCTCCGAACTTGGGGCAGGCACTGAGCAGTTCTTC.

V gene TRBV10-3 combines with J gene TRBJ1-2; D gene uncertain. The V end was cut by 0 bases, the J end by 8 bases, with 16 bases between. Germline values: CDR1 ENHRY, CDR2 SYGVKD. The CDR3 sequence is 15 residues long. The CDR3: CAISESLRQSLGYTF. The CDR3 DNA sequence: TGTGCCATCAGTGAGTCGCTGCGGCAGTCACTCGGCTACACCTTC.

At least ten counts were recorded for this clonotype. The gene calls are TRBV5-5 and TRBJ1-3; TRBD1 matches at 7 bases. The germline V gene has CDR1 SGHKS and CDR2 YYEKEE (reference sequence). The CDR3 consists of 14 residues. The V and J ends lost 3 bases and 7 bases, in that order; junction bases with no gene match: 7. In DNA form, the CDR3 reads TGTGCCAGCAGCTCGACCAGGGGGGGTAACACCATATATTTT. The encoded protein is CASSSTRGGNTIYF.

The V and J genes are TRBV4-1 and TRBJ1-3; D ambiguous. The CDR3 covers 12 residues. Per germline, CDR1 MGHRA and CDR2 YSYEKL. V dropped 1 base and J dropped 6 bases, with 4 bases sitting between them. The CDR3 bases are TGCGCCAGCAGCCAAGTTGAAAACACCATATATTTT. This codes for CASSQVENTIYF.

This clonotype was recorded at least ten times. CDR3 DNA: TGTGCCAGCAGCTTAACCGGGGGCGCATACGAGCAGTACTTC. Residues: CASSLTGGAYEQYF. The chain is built from TRBV7-3 and TRBJ2-7, with D perhaps matching TRBD1 or TRBD2 (6 bases each). From germline, CDR1 is SGHTA and CDR2 FQGTGA. V gave up 0 bases and J gave up 4 bases, with 10 bases separating them. This CDR3 is 14 amino acids long.

The chain couples TRBV6-2 or TRBV6-3 to TRBJ2-7, with D perhaps given as TRBD1 or TRBD2 (5 bases each). Germline assignment: CDR1 MNHEY and CDR2 SVGEGT. Trimming stripped 6 bases from V and 3 bases from J, with 12 bases between. This CDR3 contains 13 residues. The CDR3 sequence is CASRRDGYYEQYF. The CDR3 bases are TGTGCCAGCAGACGGGACGGCTACTACGAGCAGTACTTC.

This clonotype turned up a few times. This chain uses TRBV6-6 with TRBJ2-7, with D maybe TRBD2 (5 bases). The CDR3 is 12 amino acids. V was trimmed by 8 bases and J by 3 bases, leaving 11 bases between them. Germline V gene data show CDR1 as MNHNY and CDR2 as SVGAGI (reference sequence). The CDR3 protein is CASGGNNYEQYF. Written as DNA, the CDR3 is TGTGCCAGCGGAGGAAACAACTACGAGCAGTACTTC.